There are many counts of the clone carrying this TCR beta chain. Antigen: not known. This specimen comes from a study of early T cells in non-severe SARS-CoV-2 infection. Study context: The authors sequenced bulk RNA from unsorted whole blood, leaving chains unpaired.

Study observations and caveats: Comparison of clonotypes with VDJdb favored anti-spike CD8 responses while missing private and CD4 specificities.

Molecules of cDNA were individually given unique molecular identifiers that were attached to them. MiXCR, applied by TCRdb to the 5' RACE reads, yields one record per CDR3 protein. This table holds approximately 80,000 distinct CDR3 sequences, around 11% found once. The source is an adult who was a healthcare worker with PCR-confirmed SARS-CoV-2 infection or an uninfected control (not recorded which). Specimen: whole blood, collected at baseline.

The CDR3 loop reads CASSEGDRGWYNEQFF. The CDR3, as DNA: TGTGCCAGCAGTGAAGGGGACCGCGGTTGGTACAATGAGCAGTTCTTC. The V gene is TRBV2, the J gene TRBJ2-1; the D call may be TRBD1 or TRBD2 (5 bases each). Per the germline V gene, CDR1 is SNHLY and CDR2 is FYNNEI. The CDR3 has 16 amino acids. V lost 1 base to trimming and J lost 4 bases, with 14 bases between them.